This TCR beta chain was retrieved from a study of blood T cell repertoires in COVID-19. Turning to the study itself: From the United States, Italy and Spain came samples of acute and convalescent COVID-19. The analysed material was cDNA or gDNA that came from T cells, B-cell-depleted T cells, or PBMCs.

Authors' analysis steps: The assay estimated nucleated cells by amplifying reference gene primers. Measured with immunoSEQ multiplex PCR; TCRdb has only the in-frame clones, and not every one. For V, J and clone size, that table is used; D and trimming come from the DNA. Counted here are around 180,000 clones, about 85% occurring once; the ten biggest clones make up approximately 2.3%. The germline V and J ends were trimmed by 2 bases and 2 bases, with 11 bases remaining between them. Looked up from germline, CDR1 is MDHEN and CDR2 is SYDVKM. This CDR3 is built from 15 residues. The sequencing sample was made of peripheral blood. The rearrangement uses TRBV28 and TRBJ2-3; D remains unclear. This clonotype originated in a man in his 70s with active or convalescent COVID-19. The CDR3 coding sequence is TGTGCCAGCAGTTTACCCGTCATAGCCACAGATACGCAGTATTTT. This sequence encodes CASSLPVIATDTQYF.